The 18 T cell receptor beta chains below come from one sample, sequenced in a study of monozygotic twins with inflammatory bowel disease. From its re-call of the 5' RACE reads, TCRdb lists each CDR3 protein once, without DNA. The listing contains over 100,000 distinct CDR3 sequences. Sequences were obtained from blood. These receptors were obtained from a human donor with ulcerative colitis or Crohn's disease, or a healthy co-twin of an affected twin (not recorded which).

The V and J genes are TRBV11-2 and TRBJ2-7; without DNA, the TCRdb call of TRBD2 cannot be checked. CDR1 SGHAT and CDR2 FQNNGV come from the germline V gene. The CDR3 extends over 17 amino acids. This CDR3 reads CASSLVLTSGSPYEQYF.

This chain links TRBV20-1 with TRBJ2-7; lacking DNA, the TRBD2 call made by TCRdb goes unchecked. Germline CDR1 is DFQATT and CDR2 is SNEGSKA (reference sequence). The CDR3 is made up of 16 amino acids. CDR3 protein: CSARDAGGVPTYEQYF.

The rearrangement links TRBV28 to TRBJ2-2; TCRdb picks TRBD1, but there is no DNA to check that call. This CDR3 is 15 amino acids long. From germline, CDR1 is MDHEN and CDR2 SYDVKM. Here the CDR3 reads CASSPWGGNTGELFF.

CDR3 protein: CASSLTGYTEAFF. The rearrangement uses TRBV5-1 and TRBJ1-1; TCRdb outputs TRBD1, but without DNA this stays unchecked. Germline CDR1 SGHRS, CDR2 YFSETQ. The CDR3 totals 13 residues.

V is TRBV28 and J is TRBJ2-3; with no DNA, the TCRdb D assignment of TRBD1 cannot be verified. The CDR3 length is 20 residues. The germline gives CDR1 MDHEN, CDR2 SYDVKM. CDR3: CASSLEVVPPPGQGKDTQYF. The full variable domain, with the rest looked up from reference TRBV28 and TRBJ2-3, is DVKVTQSSRYLVKRTGEKVFLECVQDMDHENMFWYRQDPGLGLRLIYFSYDVKMKEKGDIPEGYSVSREKKERFSLILESASTNQTSMYLCASSLEVVPPPGQGKDTQYFGPGTRLTVL.

CDR3 residues: CASSRTGPYEQYF. V is TRBV5-8 and J is TRBJ2-7; TCRdb outputs TRBD1, but without DNA this stays unchecked. CDR1 SGHTS and CDR2 YDEGEE come from the germline V gene. The CDR3 covers 13 residues. The variable domain in full, with the rest retrieved from reference TRBV5-8 and TRBJ2-7, is EAGVTQSPTHLIKTRGQQATLRCSPISGHTSVYWYQQALGLGLQFLLWYDEGEERNRGNFPPRFSGRQFPNYSSELNVNALELEDSALYLCASSRTGPYEQYFGPGTRLTVT.

This chain joins TRBV7-9 and TRBJ2-7; TCRdb proposes TRBD2, but this gene call is untestable without DNA. The CDR3 has 15 residues. CDR1 and CDR2 (germline): SEHNR, FQNEAQ (reference sequence). The CDR3 protein is CASSSGLAAAYEQYF.

This sequence joins TRBV20-1 and TRBJ2-7. This CDR3 has 11 residues. Germline V lookup: CDR1 DFQATT, CDR2 SNEGSKA (reference sequence). CDR3 loop: CSAQDRYEQYF.

The rearrangement links TRBV11-2 to TRBJ2-1; lacking DNA, the TRBD1 call made by TCRdb goes unchecked. Germline values: CDR1 SGHAT, CDR2 FQNNGV. The CDR3 loop spans 15 amino acids. CDR3 in amino acids: CASSLAGGVSNEQFF.

This chain connects TRBV7-8 to TRBJ1-6. CDR3 length: 12 residues. Looked up from germline, CDR1 is SGHVS and CDR2 is FQNEAQ. CDR3 amino acids: CASSLENSPLHF.

J is TRBJ2-2 and V is TRBV21-1; absent DNA, TCRdb's TRBD1 call cannot be checked. TRBV21-1 is classified as a pseudogene. The CDR3 runs 15 residues. The CDR3 loop is CASSTGTRYTGELFF.

This chain joins TRBV5-1 and TRBJ2-4; TCRdb's D gene call, TRBD1, goes unchecked for lack of DNA. The CDR3 spans 14 residues. CDR1 is SGHRS, CDR2 YFSETQ, per germline. CDR3 sequence: CASSSPLFGDIQYF. Combining the CDR3 with reference TRBV5-1 and TRBJ2-4 gives the whole variable domain KAGVTQTPRYLIKTRGQQVTLSCSPISGHRSVSWYQQTPGQGLQFLFEYFSETQRNKGNFPGRFSGRQFSNSRSEMNVSTLELGDSALYLCASSSPLFGDIQYFGAGTRLSVL.

The genes are TRBV10-3 and TRBJ2-6; the D call from TCRdb, TRBD1, cannot be confirmed without DNA. This CDR3 has 16 amino acids. Germline CDR1 ENHRY, CDR2 SYGVKD. The CDR3 loop is CAIRKGMGSGANVLTF.

The rearrangement joins TRBV20-1 to TRBJ1-1; there is no DNA to check the TCRdb D call of TRBD1. Germline CDR1 is DFQATT and CDR2 is SNEGSKA (reference sequence). CDR3 length: 14 amino acids. CDR3 region: CSANFRGPHTEAFF.

CDR3 in amino acids: CASSSPDRGLGDTQYF. This sequence joins TRBV19 and TRBJ2-3; lacking DNA, the TRBD1 call made by TCRdb goes unchecked. Germline V gives CDR1 LNHDA, CDR2 SQIVND (reference sequence). The CDR3 spans 16 residues.

This CDR3 is CASSLGRGGAEAFF. J is TRBJ1-1 and V is TRBV28; checking the TCRdb D call of TRBD1 is not possible without DNA. The CDR3 covers 14 residues. CDR1 MDHEN and CDR2 SYDVKM come from the germline V gene.

The chain joins TRBV28 to TRBJ2-1; TCRdb designates TRBD1, a call that cannot be tested without DNA. There are 12 residues in the CDR3. CDR1 and CDR2 from the germline V gene are MDHEN and SYDVKM. CDR3 residues: CASTTGSNEQFF.

This rearrangement joins TRBV3-1 to TRBJ2-1; TCRdb proposes TRBD2, but this gene call is untestable without DNA. The CDR3 length is 15 residues. Germline CDR1 LGHDT, CDR2 YNNKEL (reference sequence). CDR3 protein: CASSRASGRHNEQFF.